This T cell receptor (beta chain) was sequenced for a study of Ad26.COV2.S vaccination and SARS-CoV-2 variants. General study findings and limits: TCR breadth and depth analyses may have underestimated total T cell responses.

About this clone: Antigen unknown.

TCRdb's copy holds only in-frame clones and misses some; the assay was immunoSEQ multiplex PCR. The table lists roughly 420,000 clones, around 87% of them singletons. As to treatment: 15 to 20 received Ad26.COV2.S at low or high dose, single or two shots; several received placebo; per-sample allocation not given. Sampling occurred on day 63 after the first vaccine or placebo injection. Unmatched junction bases numbered 6, after V lost 0 bases and J lost 8 bases. The CDR3 is 15 amino acids. Germline assignment: CDR1 SGDLS and CDR2 YYNGEE. The rearrangement links TRBV9 to TRBJ2-1, with 9 bases lining up with TRBD2. Sequences were derived from peripheral blood, sampled in a trial of Ad26.COV2.S vaccine versus placebo. This sequence originates from a person between 18 and 60 years old who received the Ad26.COV2.S COVID-19 vaccine or a placebo. For the CDR3, the DNA is TGTGCCAGCAGCGTAGAGGGCGGGGGGGCCGATGAGCAGTTCTTC. Amino acid sequence: CASSVEGGGADEQFF. Using reference TRBV9 and TRBJ2-1 for the parts outside the CDR3, the full variable domain is DSGVTQTPKHLITATGQRVTLRCSPRSGDLSVYWYQQSLDQGLQFLIQYYNGEERAKGNILERFSAQQFPDLHSELNLSSLELGDSALYFCASSVEGGGADEQFFGPGTRLTVL.